Presented here are 25 T cell receptor beta chains from one specimen sequenced in a study of CD8+ T cells in alopecia areata (dated 2018 in TCRdb). The library was built by means of the immunoSEQ multiplex PCR assay. RNA was extracted from all samples and reverse transcribed into cDNA, which served as template for TCR sequencing. Held by TCRdb, this immuneACCESS table contains in-frame sequences only and omits some clones. Under half of the omission traces to an unresolved V gene where checked; the cause of the rest is unknown. This sample holds 95,000 to 120,000 clones; approximately 60% were observed only once. The top ten constitute 20% to 25% of the sample. The sequenced sample consisted of CD8+ T cells sorted from blood. These receptors were taken from a human donor in good health.

This clone occurred once. CDR3: CASSFPRTGGMGSDTEAFF. CDR3 bases: TGTGCCAGCAGTTTCCCCCGGACAGGGGGCATGGGGAGTGACACTGAAGCTTTCTTT. This chain connects TRBV7-9 to TRBJ1-1; the match to TRBD1 covers 11 bases. The CDR3 runs 19 residues. Germline V gene data show CDR1 as SEHNR and CDR2 as FQNEAQ (reference sequence). Trimming removed 6 bases from V and 3 bases from J; junction bases left unmatched: 18.

The chain carries TRBV5-6 and TRBJ1-2; maybe TRBD1 (6 bases). This CDR3 contains 12 residues. The V gene's germline CDR1 is SGHDT and CDR2 YYEEEE. Trimming removed 1 base from V and 13 bases from J, with 14 bases in between. CDR3 DNA: TGTGCCAGCAGCTTGATTAGGGGGTACTGCACCTTC. Its protein is CASSLIRGYCTF.

This clone has only a few counts. The chain recombines TRBV7-9 with TRBJ1-4; D is unclear. This CDR3 is 14 amino acids long. CDR1 SEHNR and CDR2 FQNEAQ come from the germline V gene (reference sequence). The CDR3 region is CAAADIATNEKLFF. In DNA form, the CDR3 reads TGTGCGGCAGCAGACATAGCAACTAATGAAAAACTGTTTTTT.

This rearrangement joins TRBV29-1 to TRBJ1-2; TRBD1 might be the D (5 bases). This CDR3 comprises 13 residues. Trimming pared 3 bases from V and 3 bases from J, leaving 11 bases between. Germline assignment: CDR1 SQVTM and CDR2 ANQGSEA. CDR3: CSVDPGGYYGYTF. The CDR3 region has the DNA TGCAGCGTTGACCCTGGGGGATACTATGGCTACACCTTC.

The chain combines TRBV4-1 with TRBJ2-2; 9 bases fit TRBD2. Germline loops: CDR1 MGHRA, CDR2 YSYEKL. After removal of 4 bases from V and 0 bases from J, the junction contained 21 bases not matched to a gene. The CDR3 is made up of 22 amino acids. The CDR3 DNA reads as TGCGCCAGCAGCCCTCAAGGGGCGTTAGTAATAGCGGGGGCAACGAACACCGGGGAGCTGTTTTTT. Translated: CASSPQGALVIAGATNTGELFF.

The CDR3 DNA reads TGTGCCAGCAGCTTACTCGAGGACAGCCTTGGAGGCTACACCTTC. Its protein is CASSLLEDSLGGYTF. The chain has TRBV5-6 and TRBJ1-2; D possibly corresponds to TRBD1 (6 bases). The germline V gene has CDR1 SGHDT and CDR2 YYEEEE. The CDR3 is 15 residues long. V lost 2 bases, J lost 8 bases, and 19 bases lay in between.

The J gene is TRBJ2-7, the V gene TRBV7-2; the D gene is possibly TRBD1 (5 bases). The germline CDR1 and CDR2 sequences are SGHTA and FQGNSA. Trimming pared 5 bases from V and 4 bases from J, leaving 12 bases between. This CDR3 comprises 13 residues. The CDR3 DNA is TGTGCCAGCAGCCCTCGACAGACATACGAGCAGTACTTC. Encoded protein: CASSPRQTYEQYF.

The chain combines TRBV5-6 with TRBJ2-5, with D tentatively TRBD2 (5 bases). Germline CDR1 SGHDT, CDR2 YYEEEE. The V end lost 0 bases, the J end lost 3 bases, and 9 bases lay between the germline ends. The CDR3 extends over 14 amino acids. The CDR3 is CASSLDVSEETQYF. The CDR3 nucleotides are TGTGCCAGCAGCTTGGATGTTAGCGAAGAGACCCAGTACTTC.

The sample holds a few counts of this clone. The rearrangement uses TRBV7-2 and TRBJ2-5, with TRBD1 matching 7 bases. This CDR3 is 14 amino acids long. CDR1 and CDR2 (germline): SGHTA, FQGNSA. The ends lost 5 bases at V and 5 bases at J; junction bases unmatched: 8. The CDR3 nucleotides read TGTGCCAGCAGCGCCTCCGAGGGGGCCGAGACCCAGTACTTC. The encoded protein is CASSASEGAETQYF.

The rearrangement uses TRBV5-6 and TRBJ2-5; 9 bases are a match to TRBD2. V lost 2 bases to trimming and J lost 5 bases; unmatched junction nucleotides: 13. CDR3 size: 17 residues. The germline V gene encodes CDR1 SGHDT and CDR2 YYEEEE. The CDR3 is CASSFTFGGGAIETQYF. In DNA, the CDR3 is TGTGCCAGCAGCTTCACCTTTGGCGGGGGGGCCATTGAGACCCAGTACTTC. The whole variable domain, filled in from reference TRBV5-6 and TRBJ2-5, reads DAGVTQSPTHLIKTRGQQVTLRCSPKSGHDTVSWYQQALGQGPQFIFQYYEEEERQRGNFPDRFSGHQFPNYSSELNVNALLLGDSALYLCASSFTFGGGAIETQYFGPGTRLLVL.

The rearrangement links TRBV25-1 to TRBJ2-7, with 9 bases identical to TRBD1. There are 14 residues in the CDR3. Looked up from germline, CDR1 is MGHDK and CDR2 is SYGVNS. V shed 6 bases, J shed 2 bases, and the junction held 5 bases outside the gene matches. CDR3 nucleotide sequence: TGTGCCAGCAGCGGGGACAGGGAGGCCTACGAGCAGTACTTC. Translating it yields CASSGDREAYEQYF.

This chain links TRBV14 with TRBJ2-7, with D possibly being TRBD2 (6 bases). Per germline, CDR1 SGHDN and CDR2 FVKESK. The CDR3 has 16 amino acids. Between the trimmed V and J ends, which lost 0 bases and 3 bases, there was a span of 15 bases. CDR3 DNA: TGTGCCAGCAGCCAAGAAGCCAGCGGGCCCTACTACGAGCAGTACTTC. Translation: CASSQEASGPYYEQYF.

This chain uses TRBV13 with TRBJ1-1; perhaps TRBD1 as D (5 bases). The germline V and J ends were trimmed by 8 bases and 1 base, with 11 bases remaining between them. This CDR3 is 13 amino acids long. CDR1 PRHDT and CDR2 FYEKMQ come from the germline V gene (reference sequence). CDR3 protein: CASSFTGNTEAFF. CDR3 in DNA: TGTGCCAGCTCCTTTACAGGGAACACTGAAGCTTTCTTT.

This clone appeared a single time. The chain carries TRBV4-1 and TRBJ1-2, with D hard to call. The V end was cut by 3 bases, the J end by 5 bases, with 4 bases between. Germline-derived CDR1 and CDR2 are MGHRA and YSYEKL. The CDR3 totals 11 residues. Written as DNA, the CDR3 is TGCGCCAGCAGCCAGGGGTATGGCTACACCTTC. It codes for CASSQGYGYTF.

The J gene is TRBJ2-1, the V gene TRBV27, with 11 positions matching TRBD1. Germline V CDR1 and CDR2: MNHEY, SMNVEV (reference sequence). J was trimmed by 7 bases and V by 5 bases; bases with no gene match: 7. The CDR3 consists of 15 residues. The CDR3 loop reads CASSLGTGGGNEQFF. In nucleotides, the CDR3 is TGTGCCAGCAGTCTGGGGACAGGGGGAGGGAATGAGCAGTTCTTC.

Of note for this clone: Other nucleotide sequences from this sample produce the same CDR3. The CDR3 loop reads CASSLGQGNTEAFF. The CDR3 DNA is TGTGCCAGCAGTCTGGGACAGGGGAACACTGAAGCTTTCTTT. The rearrangement links TRBV6-5 to TRBJ1-1, with 9 bases fitting TRBD1. Germline-derived CDR1 and CDR2 are MNHEY and SVGAGI. This CDR3 has 14 amino acids. V shed 5 bases and J 1 base; nucleotides not matched to a gene: 2.

V gene TRBV13 combines with J gene TRBJ2-7; D call uncertain. Germline V gene sequence: CDR1 PRHDT, CDR2 FYEKMQ (reference sequence). CDR3 length equals 16 residues. Trimming stripped 0 bases from V and 0 bases from J, with 12 bases between. The CDR3 DNA reads TGTGCCAGCAGCTTAGGACTGGGCCCATTCTCCTACGAGCAGTACTTC. Translating it yields CASSLGLGPFSYEQYF.

Only a few counts were recorded for this clone. This chain joins TRBV4-1 and TRBJ2-3; a weak D match, TRBD2 (5 bases). This CDR3 comprises 17 residues. The V and J ends lost 1 base and 2 bases respectively, with 16 bases between them. The germline V gene encodes CDR1 MGHRA and CDR2 YSYEKL. CDR3 sequence: CASSQALTMRATDTQYF. As DNA, the CDR3 is TGCGCCAGCAGCCAAGCCCTTACTATGCGGGCCACAGATACGCAGTATTTT.

This chain joins TRBV5-4 and TRBJ2-3, with 9 bases identical to TRBD2. CDR3 length equals 16 residues. V was clipped by 2 bases and J by 1 base; unmatched bases: 5. Germline V gene lookup returns CDR1 SGHNT and CDR2 YYREEE (reference sequence). The CDR3 protein is CASSFLAGVGTDTQYF. CDR3 DNA: TGTGCCAGCAGCTTCTTAGCGGGGGTAGGCACAGATACGCAGTATTTT.

The rearrangement uses TRBV7-6 and TRBJ2-2; D gene uncertain. V gave up 1 base and J gave up 6 bases, with 6 bases separating them. Per germline, CDR1 SGHVS and CDR2 FNYEAQ. There are 13 residues in the CDR3. As DNA, the CDR3 is TGTGCCAGCAGCTTAGTCGCGGCCGGGGAGCTGTTTTTT. This gives the protein CASSLVAAGELFF. The full variable domain, with the rest looked up from reference TRBV7-6 and TRBJ2-2, is GAGVSQSPRYKVTKRGQDVALRCDPISGHVSLYWYRQALGQGPEFLTYFNYEAQQDKSGLPNDRFSAERPEGSISTLTIQRTEQRDSAMYRCASSLVAAGELFFGEGSRLTVL.

This clone was observed once. The V gene is TRBV30, the J gene TRBJ1-3, with D unresolved. With 2 bases removed from V and 3 bases from J, the gap between germline ends came to 8 bases. CDR1 GTSNPN and CDR2 SVGIG come from the germline V gene (reference sequence). The CDR3 is 13 residues long. The CDR3 reads CAWSPGNGNTIYF. CDR3 nucleotide sequence: TGTGCCTGGAGTCCGGGGAATGGAAACACCATATATTTT.

The chain employs TRBV29-1 and TRBJ1-2, with 7 nucleotides matching TRBD1. CDR3 length equals 14 residues. The V and J ends lost 6 bases and 5 bases, in that order; junction bases with no gene match: 12. The germline gives CDR1 SQVTM, CDR2 ANQGSEA. The CDR3, as DNA: TGCAGCGTCCGGGACAGCGGAGTTCATTATGGCTACACCTTC. Residues: CSVRDSGVHYGYTF. Full variable domain (remainder filled in from reference TRBV29-1 and TRBJ1-2): SAVISQKPSRDICQRGTSLTIQCQVDSQVTMMFWYRQQPGQSLTLIATANQGSEATYESGFVIDKFPISRPNLTFSTLTVSNMSPEDSSIYLCSVRDSGVHYGYTFGSGTRLTVV.

This clone turned up a few times. V usage is TRBV23-1 and J usage is TRBJ1-3, with D tentatively TRBD1 (5 bases). TRBV23-1 is an ORF; its function is uncertain. The CDR3 consists of 16 residues. Trimming shortened V by 3 bases and J by 0 bases, and 12 bases separated the two germline ends. CDR3 amino acids: CASSHRRDSSGNTIYF. In DNA, the CDR3 is TGCGCCAGCAGTCATCGCCGAGACAGCTCTGGAAACACCATATATTTT.

The CDR3 coding sequence is TGTGCCAGCAGTTACTCGGGATACACTAGCACAGATACGCAGTATTTT. Amino acids: CASSYSGYTSTDTQYF. V is TRBV6-5 and J is TRBJ2-3; no clear D gene. Germline loops: CDR1 MNHEY, CDR2 SVGAGI. The CDR3 length is 16 residues. The V gene lost 0 bases and the J gene lost 0 bases, with 10 bases spanning the gap.

This sequence joins TRBV5-6 and TRBJ2-5, with D unclear. Germline CDR1 is SGHDT and CDR2 is YYEEEE. V lost 5 bases and J 1 base, leaving 12 bases between the germline ends. CDR3 length equals 14 residues. The CDR3 sequence: CASRDPGGQETQYF. CDR3 bases: TGTGCCAGCAGGGACCCGGGTGGCCAAGAGACCCAGTACTTC.